This T cell receptor (beta chain) was identified in a study of blood T cell repertoires in COVID-19. Study details: COVID-19 samples collected from the United States, Italy and Spain covered acute and convalescent phases. Sample material is recorded as cDNA or gDNA derived from T cells, B-cell-depleted T cells, or PBMCs.

In the authors' workflow: Reference gene primer amplification yielded estimated nucleated cell counts. Measured with immunoSEQ multiplex PCR; TCRdb has only the in-frame clones, and not every one. The DNA was the basis for D and trimming; V, J and clone size are from that table. The sample has roughly 200,000 clones, over 70% seen once. This clone is a singleton in its sample. Trimming cost V 0 bases and J 5 bases, with 9 bases left between them. The CDR3 contains 14 residues. CDR1 is SGHRS, CDR2 YFSETQ, per germline. The chain couples TRBV5-1 to TRBJ2-1, with D unclear. This receptor was obtained from a man in his forties with active or convalescent COVID-19. What was sequenced was peripheral blood. Here the CDR3 reads CASSLGNRDNEQFF. As DNA, the CDR3 is TGCGCCAGCAGCTTGGGAAACAGAGACAATGAGCAGTTCTTC.